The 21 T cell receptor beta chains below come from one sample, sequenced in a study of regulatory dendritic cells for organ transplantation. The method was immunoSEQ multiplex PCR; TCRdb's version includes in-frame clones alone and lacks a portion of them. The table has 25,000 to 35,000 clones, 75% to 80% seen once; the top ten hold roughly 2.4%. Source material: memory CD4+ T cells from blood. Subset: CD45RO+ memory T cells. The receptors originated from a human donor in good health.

The CDR3 region is CASSQVFKGRAFF. CDR3 DNA sequence: TGCGCCAGCAGCCAAGTATTCAAGGGCCGAGCTTTCTTT. The chain joins TRBV4-3 to TRBJ1-1; D is uncertain. Trimming removed 1 base at V and 10 bases at J, with 13 bases between. CDR1 is LGHNA, CDR2 YSLEER, per germline. This CDR3 has 13 amino acids.

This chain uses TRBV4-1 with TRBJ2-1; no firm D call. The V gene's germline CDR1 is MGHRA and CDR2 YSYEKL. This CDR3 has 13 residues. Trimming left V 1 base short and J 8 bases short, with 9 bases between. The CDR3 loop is CASSQVLTYEQFF. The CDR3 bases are TGCGCCAGCAGCCAAGTTCTCACTTATGAGCAGTTCTTC.

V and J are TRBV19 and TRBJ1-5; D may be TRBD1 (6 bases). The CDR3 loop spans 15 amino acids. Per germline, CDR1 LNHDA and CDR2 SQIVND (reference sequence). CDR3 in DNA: TGTTCGGCCGGCCAAGGGACACTTGACAATCAGCCCCAGCATTTT. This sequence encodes CSAGQGTLDNQPQHF.

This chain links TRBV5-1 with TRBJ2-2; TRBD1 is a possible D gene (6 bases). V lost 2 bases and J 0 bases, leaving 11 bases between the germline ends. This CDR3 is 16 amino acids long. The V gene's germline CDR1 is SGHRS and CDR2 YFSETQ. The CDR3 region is CASSLMGASNTGELFF. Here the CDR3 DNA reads TGCGCCAGCAGCTTAATGGGGGCATCGAACACCGGGGAGCTGTTTTTT.

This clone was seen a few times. This chain's CDR3 is CASSARKNTEAFF. CDR3 bases: TGTGCCAGTAGTGCTCGGAAGAACACTGAAGCTTTCTTT. V gene TRBV19 combines with J gene TRBJ1-1; no firm D call. CDR3 length equals 13 residues. Germline V gives CDR1 LNHDA, CDR2 SQIVND (reference sequence). V was cut by 5 bases and J by 1 base, with 8 bases left in between.

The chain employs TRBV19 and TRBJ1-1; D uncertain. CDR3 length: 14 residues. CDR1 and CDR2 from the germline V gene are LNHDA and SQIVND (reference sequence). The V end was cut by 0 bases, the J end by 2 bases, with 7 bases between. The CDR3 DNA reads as TGTGCCAGTAGTATAGATCGGGAAAACACTGAAGCTTTCTTT. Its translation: CASSIDRENTEAFF.

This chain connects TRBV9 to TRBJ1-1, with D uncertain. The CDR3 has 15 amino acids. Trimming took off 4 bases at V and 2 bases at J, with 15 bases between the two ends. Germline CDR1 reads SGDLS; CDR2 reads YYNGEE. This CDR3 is CASSPIDAANTEAFF. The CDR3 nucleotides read TGTGCCAGCAGCCCAATAGATGCCGCTAACACTGAAGCTTTCTTT.

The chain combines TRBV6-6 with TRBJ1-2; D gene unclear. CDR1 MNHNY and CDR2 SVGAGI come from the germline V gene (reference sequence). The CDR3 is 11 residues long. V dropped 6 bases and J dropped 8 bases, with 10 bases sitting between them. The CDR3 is CASSQAWGYTF. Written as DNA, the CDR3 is TGTGCCAGCAGCCAGGCGTGGGGCTACACCTTC.

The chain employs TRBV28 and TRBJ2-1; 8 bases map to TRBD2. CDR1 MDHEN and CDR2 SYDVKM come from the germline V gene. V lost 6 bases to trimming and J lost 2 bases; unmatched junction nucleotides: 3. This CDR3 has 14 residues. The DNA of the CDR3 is TGTGCCAGCAGCCACGGGGGGGCCTACAATGAGCAGTTCTTC. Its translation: CASSHGGAYNEQFF.

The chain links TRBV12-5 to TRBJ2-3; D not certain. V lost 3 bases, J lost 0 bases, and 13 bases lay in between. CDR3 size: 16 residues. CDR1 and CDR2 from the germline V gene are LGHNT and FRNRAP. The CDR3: CASGFSSVPSTDTQYF. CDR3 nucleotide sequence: TGTGCTAGTGGTTTCTCCTCGGTCCCTAGCACAGATACGCAGTATTTT.

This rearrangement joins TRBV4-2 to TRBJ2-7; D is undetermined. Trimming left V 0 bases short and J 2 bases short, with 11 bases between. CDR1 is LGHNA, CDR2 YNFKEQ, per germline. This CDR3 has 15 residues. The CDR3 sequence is CASSQDQRVTYEQYF. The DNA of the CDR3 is TGTGCCAGCAGCCAAGATCAACGGGTTACCTACGAGCAGTACTTC.

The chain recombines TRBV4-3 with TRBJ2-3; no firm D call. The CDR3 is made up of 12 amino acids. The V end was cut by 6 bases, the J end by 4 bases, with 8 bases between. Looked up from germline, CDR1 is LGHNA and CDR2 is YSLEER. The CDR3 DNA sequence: TGCGCCAGCAGTCCCGGATCAGATACGCAGTATTTT. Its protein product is CASSPGSDTQYF.

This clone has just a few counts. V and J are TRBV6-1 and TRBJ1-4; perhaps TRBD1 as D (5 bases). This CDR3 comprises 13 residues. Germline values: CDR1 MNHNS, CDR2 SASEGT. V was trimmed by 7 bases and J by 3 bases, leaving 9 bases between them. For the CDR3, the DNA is TGTGCCAGCATGAGGGGCGCTAATGAAAAACTGTTTTTT. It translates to CASMRGANEKLFF.

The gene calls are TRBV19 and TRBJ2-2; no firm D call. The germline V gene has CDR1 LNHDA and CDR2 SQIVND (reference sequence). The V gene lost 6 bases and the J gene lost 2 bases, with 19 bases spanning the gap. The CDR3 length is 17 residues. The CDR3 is CASRTTYGSPNTGELFF. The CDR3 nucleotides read TGTGCCAGTAGGACGACTTATGGGTCCCCAAACACCGGGGAGCTGTTTTTT.

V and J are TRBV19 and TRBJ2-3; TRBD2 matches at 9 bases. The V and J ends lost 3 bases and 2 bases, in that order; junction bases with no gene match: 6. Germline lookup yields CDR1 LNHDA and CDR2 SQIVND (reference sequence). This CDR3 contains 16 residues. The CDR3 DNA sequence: TGTGCCAGTAGTATGCTGCGGGGGGGTTCCACAGATACGCAGTATTTT. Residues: CASSMLRGGSTDTQYF.

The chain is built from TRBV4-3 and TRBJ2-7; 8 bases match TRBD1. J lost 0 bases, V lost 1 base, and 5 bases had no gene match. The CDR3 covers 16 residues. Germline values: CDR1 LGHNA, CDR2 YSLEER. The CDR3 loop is CASSQGRGQGSYEQYF. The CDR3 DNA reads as TGCGCCAGCAGCCAAGGTCGCGGACAGGGCTCCTACGAGCAGTACTTC.

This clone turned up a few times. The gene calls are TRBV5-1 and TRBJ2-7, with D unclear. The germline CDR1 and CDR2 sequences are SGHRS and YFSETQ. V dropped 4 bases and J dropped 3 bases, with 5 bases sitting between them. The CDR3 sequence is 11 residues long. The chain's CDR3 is CASSLYYEQYF. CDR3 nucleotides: TGCGCCAGCAGCCTATACTACGAGCAGTACTTC. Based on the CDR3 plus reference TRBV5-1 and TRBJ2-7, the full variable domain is KAGVTQTPRYLIKTRGQQVTLSCSPISGHRSVSWYQQTPGQGLQFLFEYFSETQRNKGNFPGRFSGRQFSNSRSEMNVSTLELGDSALYLCASSLYYEQYFGPGTRLTVT.

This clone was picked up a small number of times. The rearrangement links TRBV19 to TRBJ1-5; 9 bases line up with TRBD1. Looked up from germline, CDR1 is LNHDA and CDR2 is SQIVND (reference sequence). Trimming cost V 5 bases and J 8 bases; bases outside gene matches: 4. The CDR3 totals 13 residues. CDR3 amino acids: CASSGTGREPQHF. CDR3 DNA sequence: TGTGCCAGTAGTGGGACAGGGCGCGAGCCCCAGCATTTT.

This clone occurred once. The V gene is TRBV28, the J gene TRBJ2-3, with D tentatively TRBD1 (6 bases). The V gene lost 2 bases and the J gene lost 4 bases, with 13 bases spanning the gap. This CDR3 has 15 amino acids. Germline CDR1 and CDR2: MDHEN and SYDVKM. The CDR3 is CASSLPGTKADTQYF. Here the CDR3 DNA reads TGTGCCAGCAGTTTACCCGGGACAAAGGCAGATACGCAGTATTTT.

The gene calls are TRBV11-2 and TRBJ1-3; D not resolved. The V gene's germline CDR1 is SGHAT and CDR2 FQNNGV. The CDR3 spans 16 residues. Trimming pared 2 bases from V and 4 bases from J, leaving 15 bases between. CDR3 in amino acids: CASSLISSARGNTIYF. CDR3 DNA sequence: TGTGCCAGCAGCTTAATTTCTTCCGCGAGAGGAAACACCATATATTTT.

The CDR3 DNA is TGTGCCAGCAGTTTGAACAGCAATTCTGGAAACACCATATATTTT. Translation: CASSLNSNSGNTIYF. The chain couples TRBV2 to TRBJ1-3; D is unresolved. The CDR3 sequence is 15 residues long. Germline V CDR1 and CDR2: SNHLY, FYNNEI. V lost 5 bases and J lost 1, with 12 bases in between.